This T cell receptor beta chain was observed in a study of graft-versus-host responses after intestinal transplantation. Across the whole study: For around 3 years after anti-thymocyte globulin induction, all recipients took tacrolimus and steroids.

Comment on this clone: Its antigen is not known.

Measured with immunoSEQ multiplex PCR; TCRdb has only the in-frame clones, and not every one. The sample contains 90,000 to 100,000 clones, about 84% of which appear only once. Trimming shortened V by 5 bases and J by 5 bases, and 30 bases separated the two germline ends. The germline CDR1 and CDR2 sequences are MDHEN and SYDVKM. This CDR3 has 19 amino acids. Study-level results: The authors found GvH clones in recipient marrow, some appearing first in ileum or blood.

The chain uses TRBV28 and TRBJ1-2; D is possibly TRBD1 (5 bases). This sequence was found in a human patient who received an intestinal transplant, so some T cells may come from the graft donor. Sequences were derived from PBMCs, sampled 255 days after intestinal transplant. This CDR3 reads CASSAPAIGATGWEYGYTF. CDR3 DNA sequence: TGTGCCAGCAGTGCTCCCGCGATTGGGGCCACCGGTTGGGAGTATGGCTACACCTTC.